The source of this T cell receptor (beta chain) is a study of T cell clones after liver transplantation. Germline CDR1 reads SGHRS; CDR2 reads YFSETQ. Trimming stripped 3 bases from V and 3 bases from J, with 9 bases between. The CDR3 extends over 14 amino acids. Assay: immunoSEQ multiplex PCR; the TCRdb copy retains only in-frame clones and omits some. Found here are tens of thousands of clones, roughly 86% of them singletons; the top ten hold 2% to 2.5%. The material sequenced was CD4+ T cells from blood, taken 24 months after liver transplant. This TCR derives from a human patient who received a liver transplant. Some T cells here may be from the graft donor. V is TRBV5-1 and J is TRBJ2-2; D unresolved. Here the CDR3 reads CASSSYGDTGELFF. In DNA form, the CDR3 reads TGCGCCAGCAGCTCATACGGAGACACCGGGGAGCTGTTTTTT.